A single sample gave rise to the 18 T cell receptor beta chains below, sequenced in a study of blood T cells in healthy people across ages. A second about 7 to 12 cycle PCR used barcoded and J-beta primers. In TCRdb, the 5' RACE reads were re-called with MiXCR into one record per CDR3 protein. This table holds approximately 1.5 million distinct CDR3 sequences, roughly 32% found once. Sequenced material: blood. The receptors here all came from a woman aged 30 to 39 in good health.

This clonotype has at least ten counts. The V call is TRBV20-1, the J call TRBJ2-7, with D hard to call. CDR3 length: 11 residues. V was clipped by 5 bases and J by 2 bases, with 7 bases between them. CDR1 is DFQATT, CDR2 SNEGSKA, per germline (reference sequence). CDR3 sequence reads: CSASSPYEQYF. CDR3 nucleotides: TGCAGTGCTTCGTCCCCCTACGAGCAGTACTTC.

This clonotype was recorded a few times. The chain employs TRBV9 and TRBJ1-2, with a possible D match to TRBD1 (6 bases). There are 15 residues in the CDR3. V gave up 1 base and J gave up 4 bases, with 14 bases separating them. Looked up from germline, CDR1 is SGDLS and CDR2 is YYNGEE. The CDR3 is CASSVSIGGTYGYTF. CDR3 coding DNA: TGTGCCAGCAGCGTATCCATAGGGGGTACCTATGGCTACACCTTC.

In this sample, this clonotype turned up a few times. The rearrangement uses TRBV20-1 and TRBJ1-1; weak D call: TRBD1 (5 bases). Trimming stripped 6 bases from V and 4 bases from J, with 15 bases between. CDR1 is DFQATT, CDR2 SNEGSKA, per germline (reference sequence). The CDR3 spans 13 residues. The CDR3 loop reads CSARDQEGTEAFF. The CDR3 DNA sequence: TGCAGTGCCAGGGACCAGGAGGGCACTGAAGCTTTCTTT.

V gene TRBV5-5 combines with J gene TRBJ1-5; D not resolved. CDR1 and CDR2 from the germline V gene are SGHKS and YYEKEE (reference sequence). The CDR3 has 13 amino acids. Trimming pared 0 bases from V and 4 bases from J, leaving 5 bases between. The CDR3: CASSLAVNQPQHF. CDR3 DNA: TGTGCCAGCAGCTTGGCCGTAAATCAGCCCCAGCATTTT.

This chain connects TRBV5-1 to TRBJ2-7; no reliable D call. Germline CDR1 reads SGHRS; CDR2 reads YFSETQ. The V gene lost 0 bases and the J gene lost 4 bases, with 14 bases spanning the gap. The CDR3 contains 15 residues. This CDR3 is CASSLEHTRDYEQYF. The CDR3 bases are TGCGCCAGCAGCTTGGAGCACACAAGAGATTACGAGCAGTACTTC.

V usage is TRBV20-1 and J usage is TRBJ1-5; maybe TRBD1 (6 bases). The CDR3 is made up of 13 amino acids. Per the germline V gene, CDR1 is DFQATT and CDR2 is SNEGSKA (reference sequence). With 6 bases removed from V and 5 bases from J, the gap between germline ends came to 14 bases. This CDR3 is CSAPNRADQPQHF. As DNA, the CDR3 is TGCAGTGCGCCTAACAGGGCTGATCAGCCCCAGCATTTT.

The V and J genes are TRBV20-1 and TRBJ1-5, with TRBD1 as a possible D gene (5 bases). The V gene's germline CDR1 is DFQATT and CDR2 SNEGSKA (reference sequence). The CDR3 loop spans 13 amino acids. V lost 5 bases and J 6 bases, leaving 14 bases between the germline ends. The CDR3 DNA is TGCAGTGCTCAGGGCGCCTCAGGTCAGCCCCAGCATTTT. As protein: CSAQGASGQPQHF.

V usage is TRBV10-3 and J usage is TRBJ1-2; 7 positions agree with TRBD1. V shed 8 bases, J shed 6 bases, and the junction held 9 bases outside the gene matches. Germline CDR1 and CDR2: ENHRY and SYGVKD. The CDR3 is 13 residues long. The CDR3 DNA follows: TGTGCCATCGCCTTGGACAGGATGGATGGCTACACCTTC. Translation gives CAIALDRMDGYTF.

This chain links TRBV5-1 with TRBJ1-1; D not resolved. With 0 bases removed from V and 4 bases from J, the gap between germline ends came to 16 bases. Germline loops: CDR1 SGHRS, CDR2 YFSETQ. This CDR3 contains 16 residues. CDR3 sequence: CASSLDSGKWATEAFF. The CDR3 nucleotides are TGCGCCAGCAGCTTGGATTCGGGGAAGTGGGCCACTGAAGCTTTCTTT.

V gene TRBV11-1 combines with J gene TRBJ1-5; TRBD1 might be the D (6 bases). The CDR3 has 22 residues. Trimming took 1 base from V and 0 from J, leaving 28 bases between them. Germline CDR1 SGHAT, CDR2 FQDESV (reference sequence). CDR3 sequence (DNA): TGTGCCAGCAGCTTAGGGGGAAAAATGGACAGTCCTTGGCTTGATAGCAATCAGCCCCAGCATTTT. The encoded protein is CASSLGGKMDSPWLDSNQPQHF.

This clonotype was detected a few times. The gene calls are TRBV20-1 and TRBJ2-2, with D possibly matching TRBD2 (6 bases). The CDR3 sequence is 14 residues long. Trimming took 6 bases from V and 3 from J, leaving 14 bases between them. Germline V lookup: CDR1 DFQATT, CDR2 SNEGSKA (reference sequence). The CDR3 region is CSARSGFDTGELFF. The CDR3 DNA sequence: TGCAGTGCCCGAAGCGGGTTCGACACCGGGGAGCTGTTTTTT.

CDR3 coding DNA: TGTGCCAGCAGCTTAGCTGGGCTGGATACCTACGAGCAGTACTTC. It translates to CASSLAGLDTYEQYF. J is TRBJ2-7 and V is TRBV11-1; the D is unclear. Between the trimmed V and J ends, which lost 0 bases and 2 bases, there was a span of 11 bases. Germline lookup yields CDR1 SGHAT and CDR2 FQDESV (reference sequence). The CDR3 covers 15 residues.

The chain uses TRBV4-1 and TRBJ1-5, with a tentative D call TRBD1 (6 bases). CDR1 MGHRA and CDR2 YSYEKL come from the germline V gene. V was clipped by 1 base and J by 4 bases, with 11 bases between them. The CDR3 totals 15 residues. The CDR3 sequence is CASSQGGAGNQPQHF. The CDR3 DNA sequence: TGCGCCAGCAGCCAAGGGGGGGCAGGTAATCAGCCCCAGCATTTT.

The chain carries TRBV20-1 and TRBJ2-1; unclear D gene. CDR1 and CDR2 from the germline V gene are DFQATT and SNEGSKA (reference sequence). Trimming removed 6 bases from V and 2 bases from J, with 17 bases in between. The CDR3 runs to 15 residues. The DNA for the CDR3 is TGCAGTGCCAGCTGGCTGGGATGGACCTACAATGAGCAGTTCTTC. Its translation is CSASWLGWTYNEQFF.

The V and J genes are TRBV4-1 and TRBJ2-3; the D gene is possibly TRBD2 (5 bases). From germline, CDR1 is MGHRA and CDR2 YSYEKL. The CDR3 has 17 residues. V lost 5 bases to trimming and J lost 0 bases, with 18 bases between them. Written as DNA, the CDR3 is TGCGCCAGCAGCTCCCGTGGGTCGGGATCTAGCACAGATACGCAGTATTTT. Translated: CASSSRGSGSSTDTQYF.

The CDR3 loop is CASSEQDGYTF. The CDR3 DNA reads as TGTGCCAGCAGTGAACAGGATGGCTACACCTTC. The chain joins TRBV2 to TRBJ1-2, with unresolved D. The germline CDR1 and CDR2 sequences are SNHLY and FYNNEI. CDR3 length: 11 residues. V dropped 2 bases and J dropped 6 bases, with 4 bases sitting between them. Full variable domain (rest looked up from reference TRBV2 and TRBJ1-2): EPEVTQTPSHQVTQMGQEVILRCVPISNHLYFYWYRQILGQKVEFLVSFYNNEISEKSEIFDDQFSVERPDGSNFTLKIRSTKLEDSAMYFCASSEQDGYTFGSGTRLTVV.

This clonotype was detected a few times. This rearrangement joins TRBV29-1 to TRBJ2-1; tentative D call: TRBD2 (6 bases). This CDR3 contains 16 residues. Trimming removed 0 bases from V and 0 bases from J, with 12 bases in between. In germline, CDR1 is SQVTM, CDR2 ANQGSEA. CDR3 residues: CSVEEGRAGSYNEQFF. The CDR3 nucleotides read TGCAGCGTTGAAGAGGGCCGAGCGGGCTCCTACAATGAGCAGTTCTTC.

This clonotype appeared a few times. A much larger clone lies one base from this, so it may be a read error. The rearrangement uses TRBV4-1 and TRBJ2-7, with a possible D match to TRBD1 (6 bases). The CDR3 has 14 amino acids. Germline lookup yields CDR1 MGHRA and CDR2 YSYEKL. The CDR3 DNA reads as TGCGCCTGCAGCCAGGTGGGGGCTGCCTACGAGCAGTACTTC. Translation: CACSQVGAAYEQYF.